Sequencing of this T cell receptor (beta chain) was carried out in a study of blood T cells in healthy people across ages. Overall study results and limits: The unsorted PBMCs prevented any conclusive comparison of naive versus antigen-experienced cells.

A sample-barcoded 5' primer and a J-beta primer mix were used in a second PCR of roughly 7 to 11 cycles. Through a template-switch adaptor with 12 random nucleotides, each cDNA molecule received a tag. Each CDR3 protein gets one entry after TCRdb re-called the 5' RACE reads with MiXCR. This sample has 850,000 to 1,300,000 distinct CDR3 sequences, with under 55% found just once. Regarding this clonotype: Its specificity is unknown. Mismatch with germline at one junction end may stem from a read error.

The CDR3 sequence is 14 residues long. The V gene's germline CDR1 is DFQATT and CDR2 SNEGSKA (reference sequence). Every participating donor contributed roughly 10 milliliters of peripheral blood through a draw. Total RNA extraction produced at least 5.5 micrograms (per sample) for the study. This sequence joins TRBV20-1 and TRBJ2-7, with TRBD2 matching over 8 bases. The material sequenced was blood. The sequence came from a woman aged 55-70 years in good health. The CDR3 spells CSARVPAGANERYF. As DNA, the CDR3 is TGCAGTGCTAGAGTTCCAGCGGGAGCAAACGAGCGGTACTTC.